These 28 T cell receptor beta chains share one sample of origin, sequenced in a study of blood T cell repertoires in COVID-19. Sequenced by immunoSEQ multiplex PCR; TCRdb stores in-frame clones only, minus some. The sample carries 250,000 to 350,000 clones, about 85% recorded once. Source material: peripheral blood. Receptors were obtained from a man aged 18-30 years with active or convalescent COVID-19.

This chain joins TRBV7-9 and TRBJ2-3, with unresolved D. Germline assignment: CDR1 SEHNR and CDR2 FQNEAQ (reference sequence). This CDR3 region has 15 residues. V was pared by 5 bases and J by 4 bases, with 16 bases between. The CDR3 protein is CASSALTGWADTQYF. As DNA, the CDR3 is TGTGCCAGCAGCGCACTCACCGGGTGGGCAGATACGCAGTATTTT.

The rearrangement joins TRBV24-1 to TRBJ2-1, with TRBD2 matching 7 bases. There are 16 residues in the CDR3. Per germline, CDR1 KGHDR and CDR2 SFDVKD. V shed 2 bases and J 0 bases; nucleotides not matched to a gene: 3. The CDR3: CATSDYREASYNEQFF. The CDR3 DNA sequence: TGTGCCACCAGTGATTATCGGGAGGCCTCCTACAATGAGCAGTTCTTC.

The rearrangement joins TRBV5-1 to TRBJ1-1; 9 bases are a match to TRBD1. Trimming took 0 bases from V and 0 from J; bases not matched to a gene: 9. Germline V CDR1 and CDR2: SGHRS, YFSETQ. The CDR3 has 18 residues. The CDR3 loop is CASSLANRGPVMNTEAFF. DNA of the CDR3: TGCGCCAGCAGCTTGGCCAACAGGGGGCCAGTCATGAACACTGAAGCTTTCTTT.

The chain couples TRBV5-4 to TRBJ1-6, with TRBD1 as a possible D gene (5 bases). V lost 0 bases, J lost 7 bases, and 14 bases lay in between. Germline values: CDR1 SGHNT, CDR2 YYREEE (reference sequence). This CDR3 has 16 residues. The CDR3 DNA reads TGTGCCAGCAGCTTGGATTGGGCAGGGAAAAATTCACCCCTCCACTTT. As protein: CASSLDWAGKNSPLHF.

The chain employs TRBV7-6 and TRBJ2-5; 9 nucleotides agree with TRBD2. The CDR3 has 14 amino acids. Germline-derived CDR1 and CDR2 are SGHVS and FNYEAQ. Unmatched junction bases numbered 5, after V lost 5 bases and J lost 4 bases. The CDR3 coding sequence is TGTGCCAGCAGCCCCGGGACTAGCAGAGAGACCCAGTACTTC. Its protein is CASSPGTSRETQYF.

The chain joins TRBV28 to TRBJ1-5; possibly TRBD1 for D (6 bases). The V gene lost 2 bases and the J gene lost 7 bases, with 12 bases spanning the gap. CDR3 length: 14 residues. Germline CDR1 reads MDHEN; CDR2 reads SYDVKM. CDR3 region: CASSLRVQGQPQHF. CDR3 DNA: TGTGCCAGCAGTTTACGGGTACAGGGACAGCCCCAGCATTTT. The full variable domain, completed using reference TRBV28 and TRBJ1-5, is DVKVTQSSRYLVKRTGEKVFLECVQDMDHENMFWYRQDPGLGLRLIYFSYDVKMKEKGDIPEGYSVSREKKERFSLILESASTNQTSMYLCASSLRVQGQPQHFGDGTRLSIL.

This chain uses TRBV9 with TRBJ2-3, with D possibly matching TRBD2 (6 bases). Germline V gives CDR1 SGDLS, CDR2 YYNGEE. The CDR3 has 14 residues. V was cut by 0 bases and J by 8 bases, with 13 bases left in between. The CDR3 loop reads CASSVGIFGGTQYF. CDR3 sequence (DNA): TGTGCCAGCAGCGTAGGGATCTTCGGGGGTACGCAGTATTTT. Full variable domain (outside the CDR3, taken from reference TRBV9 and TRBJ2-3): DSGVTQTPKHLITATGQRVTLRCSPRSGDLSVYWYQQSLDQGLQFLIQYYNGEERAKGNILERFSAQQFPDLHSELNLSSLELGDSALYFCASSVGIFGGTQYFGPGTRLTVL.

This clone turned up a few times. The chain is built from TRBV4-1 and TRBJ2-7, with D possibly being TRBD1 (5 bases). Deletions cut 0 bases from V and 4 bases from J, with 10 bases between. Germline assignment: CDR1 MGHRA and CDR2 YSYEKL. The CDR3 runs 14 residues. The CDR3 spells CASSQDSGKYEQYF. In DNA, the CDR3 is TGCGCCAGCAGCCAAGATTCAGGGAAATACGAGCAGTACTTC.

The chain carries TRBV4-2 and TRBJ2-7; TRBD2 is a possible D gene (5 bases). Per the germline V gene, CDR1 is LGHNA and CDR2 is YNFKEQ. Trimming cost V 1 base and J 3 bases, with 13 bases left between them. This CDR3 comprises 15 residues. The CDR3 nucleotides read TGTGCCAGCAGCCAAGCCGGTGCAGACTACTACGAGCAGTACTTC. Its translation: CASSQAGADYYEQYF.

CDR3 nucleotide sequence: TGCGCCAGCAGTGACGGGGCGGGAGGGATACGCGAGCAGTACTTC. Translating gives CASSDGAGGIREQYF. V is TRBV10-1 and J is TRBJ2-7, with 9 bases that match TRBD2. CDR1 is WNHNN and CDR2 is SYGVQD in the germline V gene (reference sequence). V shed 3 bases, J shed 6 bases, and the junction held 9 bases outside the gene matches. The CDR3 runs to 15 residues.

The gene calls are TRBV7-2 and TRBJ2-5; TRBD1 aligns across 7 bases. CDR1 is SGHTA, CDR2 FQGNSA, per germline. V lost 4 bases to trimming and J lost 0 bases; unmatched junction nucleotides: 14. This CDR3 comprises 18 residues. The CDR3 reads CASSSRDSRVFNQETQYF. The CDR3 DNA follows: TGTGCCAGCAGCTCACGGGACAGCCGAGTCTTCAACCAAGAGACCCAGTACTTC.

This chain uses TRBV3-1 (or the pseudogene TRBV3-2) with TRBJ1-3; the match to TRBD1 covers 8 bases. There are 16 residues in the CDR3. CDR1 LGHDT and CDR2 YNNKEL come from the germline V gene (reference sequence). J gave up 2 bases and V 4 bases, and 7 bases lay outside the gene matches. CDR3 sequence reads: CASSPGSQGAGNTIYF. The CDR3 coding sequence is TGTGCCAGCAGCCCAGGTTCACAGGGGGCTGGAAACACCATATATTTT.

The V and J genes are TRBV11-2 and TRBJ1-2; the match to TRBD1 covers 7 bases. The CDR3 runs 16 residues. V trimming: 5 bases; J trimming: 5 bases; junction bases outside the gene matches: 14. Germline assignment: CDR1 SGHAT and CDR2 FQNNGV. The CDR3 nucleotides are TGTGCCAGCAGCCCGCGGACAGGCGCCCCTGGGTATGGCTACACCTTC. This encodes CASSPRTGAPGYGYTF.

This chain joins TRBV14 and TRBJ1-1; weak D call: TRBD1 (6 bases). V was shortened by 2 bases and J by 4 bases, with 14 bases between the two germline ends. The CDR3 is made up of 15 amino acids. Germline V gene lookup returns CDR1 SGHDN and CDR2 FVKESK. The CDR3 DNA reads as TGTGCCAGCAGCCAAAAACAGGGCTTCGGCACTGAAGCTTTCTTT. Its translation: CASSQKQGFGTEAFF.

The chain links TRBV23-1 to TRBJ2-7; possible D gene TRBD2, 6 bases. TRBV23-1 is designated an ORF whose function remains uncertain. V shed 8 bases and J shed 5 bases, with 19 bases lying between them. The CDR3 runs 14 residues. Written as DNA, the CDR3 is TGCGCCAGCTGGGGGACGGGGGTAATGGACGAGCAGTACTTC. It codes for CASWGTGVMDEQYF.

The chain is built from TRBV5-1 and TRBJ2-3, with 7 bases matching TRBD1. Germline CDR1 is SGHRS and CDR2 is YFSETQ. V lost 2 bases to trimming and J lost 3 bases; unmatched junction nucleotides: 9. The CDR3 is 16 amino acids. The CDR3 spells CASSLAAGTATDTQYF. CDR3 sequence (DNA): TGCGCCAGCAGCTTAGCAGCCGGGACAGCAACAGATACGCAGTATTTT.

V gene TRBV5-4 combines with J gene TRBJ1-4; 9 positions agree with TRBD1. The CDR3 is 16 amino acids. After removal of 3 bases from V and 3 bases from J, the junction contained 6 bases not matched to a gene. Germline loops: CDR1 SGHNT, CDR2 YYREEE (reference sequence). The DNA for the CDR3 is TGTGCCAGCAGCTCAGGACAGGGGTTGGCTAATGAAAAACTGTTTTTT. The encoded protein is CASSSGQGLANEKLFF.

This clone was picked up one time. For the CDR3, the DNA is TGTGCCAGCAGTTTAAGAACAGGGGAGGAAAAACTGTTTTTT. This codes for CASSLRTGEEKLFF. The chain joins TRBV28 to TRBJ1-4; 7 bases line up with TRBD1. This CDR3 has 14 amino acids. The trim removed 2 bases at V and 8 bases at J, leaving 5 bases unmatched. Germline CDR1 reads MDHEN; CDR2 reads SYDVKM.

The rearrangement joins TRBV14 to TRBJ2-3; 10 bases line up with TRBD2. Trimming took 4 bases from V and 4 from J; bases not matched to a gene: 8. This CDR3 contains 16 residues. Looked up from germline, CDR1 is SGHDN and CDR2 is FVKESK. The CDR3 nucleotides are TGTGCCAGCAGCCGCTCACTAGCGGGGTCGGCAGATACGCAGTATTTT. Amino acid sequence: CASSRSLAGSADTQYF.

This chain connects TRBV28 to TRBJ1-3, with D unresolved. Germline assignment: CDR1 MDHEN and CDR2 SYDVKM. The CDR3 loop spans 11 amino acids. V shed 8 bases and J shed 0 bases, with 2 bases lying between them. CDR3 sequence reads: CASYSGNTIYF. In DNA, the CDR3 is TGTGCCAGCTACTCTGGAAACACCATATATTTT.

The chain combines TRBV2 with TRBJ1-2, with 7 positions matching TRBD1. Germline trimming cut 6 bases from V and 1 base from J; bases unmatched to any gene: 2. The CDR3 is made up of 13 amino acids. CDR1 is SNHLY and CDR2 is FYNNEI in the germline V gene. The CDR3 DNA is TGTGCCAGCAGAGGGACAGATAACTATGGCTACACCTTC. Protein sequence: CASRGTDNYGYTF.

This chain joins TRBV7-3 and TRBJ2-7; D is unclear. The CDR3 spans 13 residues. Trimming removed 2 bases at V and 6 bases at J, with 11 bases between. The V gene's germline CDR1 is SGHTA and CDR2 FQGTGA. CDR3 region: CASSLREASEQYF. The DNA of the CDR3 is TGTGCCAGCAGCTTACGTGAGGCCAGCGAGCAGTACTTC.

The rearrangement uses TRBV6-1 and TRBJ2-1; the D is unclear. The germline CDR1 and CDR2 sequences are MNHNS and SASEGT. V was shortened by 3 bases and J by 8 bases, with 8 bases between the two germline ends. The CDR3 length is 12 residues. The CDR3 DNA reads TGTGCCAGCAGTGATTTGAGATATGAGCAGTTCTTC. It yields the protein CASSDLRYEQFF.

The rearrangement links TRBV13 to TRBJ2-3; 9 nucleotides line up with TRBD2. Germline loops: CDR1 PRHDT, CDR2 FYEKMQ (reference sequence). After removal of 5 bases from V and 0 bases from J, the junction contained 6 bases not matched to a gene. The CDR3 length is 16 residues. The CDR3, as DNA: TGTGCCAGCAGCAGATTAGCGGGGGAGAGCACAGATACGCAGTATTTT. As protein: CASSRLAGESTDTQYF.

The chain recombines TRBV9 with TRBJ1-2; 10 positions match TRBD1. Germline V gene lookup returns CDR1 SGDLS and CDR2 YYNGEE. With V trimmed by 2 bases and J by 7 bases, 8 bases remained unmatched. CDR3 length: 15 amino acids. The CDR3 sequence: CASSVGTGEFRGYTF. Here the CDR3 DNA reads TGTGCCAGCAGCGTGGGGACAGGGGAATTTCGTGGCTACACCTTC.

This sequence joins TRBV2 and TRBJ1-1, with D possibly being TRBD1 (6 bases). Germline CDR1 SNHLY, CDR2 FYNNEI. The CDR3 length is 15 residues. V shed 2 bases and J shed 4 bases, with 14 bases lying between them. CDR3: CASSETQGSVTEAFF. CDR3 nucleotide sequence: TGTGCCAGCAGTGAAACACAGGGATCAGTCACTGAAGCTTTCTTT.

The J gene is TRBJ2-2, the V gene TRBV6-4; D might be TRBD1 (6 bases). The CDR3 is 14 amino acids. Germline CDR1 reads MRHNA; CDR2 reads SNTAGT. Trimming shortened V by 4 bases and J by 3 bases, and 9 bases separated the two germline ends. CDR3 loop: CASSVQGYTGELFF. The CDR3 region has the DNA TGTGCCAGCAGTGTTCAGGGGTACACCGGGGAGCTGTTTTTT.

This clone was observed once. This chain's CDR3 is CASSRARAGPYNEQFF. The CDR3, as DNA: TGTGCCAGCAGCCGAGCAAGAGCGGGCCCCTACAATGAGCAGTTCTTC. The chain employs TRBV7-8 and TRBJ2-1; maybe TRBD2 (6 bases). Germline V gives CDR1 SGHVS, CDR2 FQNEAQ. The germline V and J ends were trimmed by 5 bases and 2 bases, with 16 bases remaining between them. The CDR3 is 16 amino acids.